This TCR beta chain was sequenced for a study of OX40 agonist ivuxolimab in advanced cancers. This clone was observed once. Sequencing was performed with immunoSEQ multiplex PCR; in TCRdb, only in-frame clones are kept and a portion is missing. This repertoire shows about 93,000 clones, roughly 94% found once; its top ten account for roughly 2.6%. Germline V gene sequence: CDR1 GTSNPN, CDR2 SVGIG (reference sequence). This CDR3 is built from 12 residues. This receptor was obtained from an adult with an advanced solid tumor such as melanoma, head and neck, liver or kidney cancer. Sample: CD4+ or CD8+ T cells sorted from blood, taken in a trial of the OX40 agonist ivuxolimab. This chain uses TRBV30 with TRBJ2-7; either TRBD1 or TRBD2 may fit D (5 bases each). The CDR3 sequence: CALEGTTYEQYF. CDR3 nucleotide sequence: TGTGCTTTAGAAGGGACCACCTACGAGCAGTACTTC.